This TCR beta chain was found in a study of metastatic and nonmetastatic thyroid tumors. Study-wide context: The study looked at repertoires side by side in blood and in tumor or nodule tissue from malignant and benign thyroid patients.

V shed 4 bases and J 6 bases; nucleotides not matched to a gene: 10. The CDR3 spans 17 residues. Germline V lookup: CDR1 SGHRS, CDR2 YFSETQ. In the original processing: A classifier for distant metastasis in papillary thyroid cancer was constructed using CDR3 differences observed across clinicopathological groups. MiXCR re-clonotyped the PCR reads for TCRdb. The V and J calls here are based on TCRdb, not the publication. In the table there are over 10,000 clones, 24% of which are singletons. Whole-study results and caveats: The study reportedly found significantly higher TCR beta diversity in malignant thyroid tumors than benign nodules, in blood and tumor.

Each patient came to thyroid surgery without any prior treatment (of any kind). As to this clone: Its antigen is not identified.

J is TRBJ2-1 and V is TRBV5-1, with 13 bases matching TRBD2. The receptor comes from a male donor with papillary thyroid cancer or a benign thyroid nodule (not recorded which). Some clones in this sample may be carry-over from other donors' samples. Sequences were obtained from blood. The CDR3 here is CASSLGLAGIKSNEQFF. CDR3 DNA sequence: TGCGCCAGCAGCCTGGGACTAGCGGGAATCAAATCCAATGAGCAGTTCTTC. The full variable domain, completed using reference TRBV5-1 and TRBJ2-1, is KAGVTQTPRYLIKTRGQQVTLSCSPISGHRSVSWYQQTPGQGLQFLFEYFSETQRNKGNFPGRFSGRQFSNSRSEMNVSTLELGDSALYLCASSLGLAGIKSNEQFFGPGTRLTVL.